Listed below are T cell receptor beta chains from one sample, sequenced in a study of vaccination and CD4 T cells after COVID-19. Their antigen targets remain unknown. MiXCR was run by TCRdb on the PCR reads, yielding one entry per CDR3 protein. The sample includes over 8,500 distinct CDR3 sequences, 55% to 60% of them seen just once. Sequencing used CD4+ T cells from blood, cultured in vitro. The receptors here all came from a human donor who had recovered from COVID-19. CDR3s include the opening cysteine and the closing phenylalanine or tryptophan. A D gene is named only where the DNA matches it firmly. A row's size may be missing; if present it is once, few, many or a size class.

V,J,size,D,DNA,CDR3
TRBV6-1,TRBJ2-3,few,TRBD2,TGTGCCAGCAGCGAGCTAGCGGGGTCGGCAGATACGCAGTATTTT,CASSELAGSADTQYF
TRBV21-1,TRBJ1-2,.,.,TGTGCCAGCAGCAAAGTGTTTTCAGATTCGAGTTCCCGGGGCAGAAAGGGCTACACCTTC,CASSKVFSDSSSRGRKGYTF
TRBV12-3/TRBV12-4,TRBJ1-1,few,TRBD1,TGTGCCAGCAGTTTACGGACAGGGGCGAACACTGAAGCTTTCTTT,CASSLRTGANTEAFF
TRBV7-8,TRBJ2-3,.,TRBD1,TGTGCCAGCAGCAAATGGACAGGGAAAAGCACAGATACGCAGTATTTT,CASSKWTGKSTDTQYF
TRBV10-1,TRBJ2-1,.,.,TGCGCCAGCAGTGAGGGCCGAGACAATGAGCAGTTCTTC,CASSEGRDNEQFF
TRBV6-5,TRBJ1-5,few,TRBD1,TGTGCCAGCAGTTCGCAGGGGGAGAAACAGCCCCAGCATTTT,CASSSQGEKQPQHF
TRBV18,TRBJ1-2,.,.,TGTGCCAGCTCACAAACAGGGCCAGCGCCATATGACGGAAATGGCTACACCTTC,CASSQTGPAPYDGNGYTF
TRBV6-4,TRBJ2-3,.,TRBD1,TGTGCCAGCAGTATTTCCGGGACAGGGGGCAAAGATACGCAGTATTTT,CASSISGTGGKDTQYF
TRBV12-3/TRBV12-4,TRBJ2-3,few,TRBD2,TGTGCCAGCAGTTTGGGGGGGACTAGCACAGATACGCAGTATTTT,CASSLGGTSTDTQYF
TRBV14,TRBJ1-2,once,.,TGTGCCAGCAGCCAAGCAATTAACTATGGCTACACCTTC,CASSQAINYGYTF
TRBV2,TRBJ1-6,.,.,TGTGCCAGCAGTCGGACTAGGGGAGTGAGTAATTCACCCCTCCACTTT,CASSRTRGVSNSPLHF
TRBV7-8,TRBJ1-2,.,TRBD1,TGTGCCAGCAGCCGTAGTCCACAGGGGCCGCCCTCGGGCTACACCTTC,CASSRSPQGPPSGYTF
TRBV6-1,TRBJ2-2,.,.,TGTGCCAGCAGTGAAATTGGCCCGTGGGACGGGGAGCTGTTTTTT,CASSEIGPWDGELFF
TRBV20-1,TRBJ2-3,.,.,TGCAGTGCTAAGGACTGGAGCACAGATACGCAGTATTTT,CSAKDWSTDTQYF
TRBV30,TRBJ1-5,few,.,TGTGCCTGGAGTGTAACGGCAGGGTTGTTTCAGCCCCAGCATTTT,CAWSVTAGLFQPQHF
TRBV12-3/TRBV12-4,TRBJ1-4,.,TRBD1,TGTGCCACCCGGGTTGGGACAGCGAATGAAAAACTGTTTTTT,CATRVGTANEKLFF
TRBV24-1,TRBJ2-1,.,.,TGTGCCACCAGTGACCCTCTCCTCGGGTACAATGAGCAGTTCTTC,CATSDPLLGYNEQFF
TRBV6-1,TRBJ1-5,few,.,TGTGCCAGCAGGGGTGGGCGAAATCAGCCCCAGCATTTT,CASRGGRNQPQHF
TRBV20-1,TRBJ1-1,once,TRBD1,TGCAGTGCTGGACAGGGCATGAACACTGAAGCTTTCTTT,CSAGQGMNTEAFF
TRBV20-1,TRBJ2-1,.,TRBD1,TGCAGTGCTAGGGTCCGTGGGACAGGGGGCGGGGAGCAGTTCTTC,CSARVRGTGGGEQFF
TRBV6-1,TRBJ1-1,.,.,TGTGCCAGCAGCCTACAGGGTGTTGGCACTGAAGCTTTCTTT,CASSLQGVGTEAFF
TRBV14,TRBJ1-2,.,.,TGTGCCAGCGGTAGCCTTAACTATGGCTACACCTTC,CASGSLNYGYTF
TRBV7-2,TRBJ2-1,.,TRBD2,TGTGCCAGCAGCTTCCCTCTCGGACTAGCGGGGTATGAGCAGTTCTTC,CASSFPLGLAGYEQFF
TRBV4-1,TRBJ2-3,few,TRBD1,TGCGCCAGCAGCCAAGAAAACAGGGGACCCCAGTATTTT,CASSQENRGPQYF
TRBV7-2,TRBJ1-2,few,TRBD1,TGTGCCAGCAGCTTAGTACCCCTCCTGGGCAGGGGGCTCGTGAACTATGGCTACACCTTC,CASSLVPLLGRGLVNYGYTF
TRBV19,TRBJ2-1,.,TRBD1,TGTGCCAGTAGTATAGAGAGGACAGGGGGGAATGAGCAGTTCTTC,CASSIERTGGNEQFF
TRBV24-1,TRBJ2-5,.,.,TGTGCCACCAGTGGAGGGGCCCCGGAGACCCAGTACTTC,CATSGGAPETQYF
TRBV30,TRBJ2-3,.,TRBD2,TGTGCCTGGAGTGTATTACTGGCGGGGGGGAGAGATACGCAGTATTTT,CAWSVLLAGGRDTQYF
TRBV7-9,TRBJ2-1,.,.,TGTGCCAGCAGCCCATGGGACCGTGAGCAGTTCTTC,CASSPWDREQFF
TRBV20-1,TRBJ2-7,.,.,TGCAGTGCTTCCCGGGACACGTCCTACGAGCAGTACTTC,CSASRDTSYEQYF
TRBV6-1,TRBJ1-1,few,.,TGTGCCAGCAATTCGGGTTTGTGGAGGGACACTGAAGCTTTCTTT,CASNSGLWRDTEAFF
TRBV5-8,TRBJ1-5,.,.,TGTGCCAGCAGTGCCAGTAGCAATCAGCCCCAGCATTTT,CASSASSNQPQHF
TRBV20-1,TRBJ2-3,.,TRBD2,TGCAGTGCTCCCCGTCTAACTAGCGGCCTCACAGATACGCAGTATTTT,CSAPRLTSGLTDTQYF
TRBV7-2,TRBJ1-1,.,.,TGTGCCAGCAGCTCCGACCCCTGCCGCACTGAAGCTTTCTTT,CASSSDPCRTEAFF
TRBV6-2/TRBV6-3,TRBJ2-7,.,.,TGTGCCAGCAGCTTCGACAGGCCCCTCTCCTACGAGCAGTACTTC,CASSFDRPLSYEQYF
TRBV21-1,TRBJ1-6,.,.,TGTGCCAGCAGCCAAAGGAACAGGGTGGATTCACCCCTCCACTTT,CASSQRNRVDSPLHF
TRBV6-1,TRBJ1-5,.,.,TGTGCCAGCAGTGAAAGACCGAGTAGCAATCAGCCCCAGCATTTT,CASSERPSSNQPQHF
TRBV6-4,TRBJ2-1,.,.,TGTGCCAGCAGTGAGTCACAGGACGGCTACAATGAGCAGTTCTTC,CASSESQDGYNEQFF
TRBV6-2/TRBV6-3,TRBJ1-2,.,.,TGTGCCAGCAGTTCTCGGGTAACCCTACTTCTATTTTATGGCTACACCTTC,CASSSRVTLLLFYGYTF
TRBV6-1,TRBJ2-3,once,.,TGTGCCAGCAGGGCGCTTAAAGGAGATACGCAGTATTTT,CASRALKGDTQYF
TRBV20-1,TRBJ1-2,.,TRBD1,TGCAGTGCTAGCGGTCGGGGACAGGGGAAGAATGGCTACACCTTC,CSASGRGQGKNGYTF
TRBV6-1,TRBJ1-5,.,TRBD1,TGTGCCAGCAGCGCCGGGACAGGGGCTAGCATCAGCAATCAGCCCCAGCATTTT,CASSAGTGASISNQPQHF
TRBV11-3,TRBJ2-7,.,TRBD2,TGTGCCAGCAGCTCTTCTAGCGGCCTCTCCTACGAGCAGTACTTC,CASSSSSGLSYEQYF
TRBV4-1,TRBJ2-1,.,TRBD2,TGCGCCAGCAGCCAAGAACTAGCGGGGGGAGTGAATGAGCAGTTCTTC,CASSQELAGGVNEQFF
TRBV20-1,TRBJ1-1,few,.,TGCAGTGCTAGATTACAGACAGGCACTGAAGCTTTCTTT,CSARLQTGTEAFF
TRBV11-2,TRBJ1-2,.,TRBD1,TGTGCCAGCAGCTCTGACAGGGGTGATCGCTACACCTTC,CASSSDRGDRYTF
TRBV5-4,TRBJ2-1,.,.,TGTGCCAGCAGCGCCCCCAGGCACAATGAGCAGTTCTTC,CASSAPRHNEQFF
TRBV6-2/TRBV6-3,TRBJ1-5,.,TRBD1,TGTGCCAGCAGTTTCCTGTGGGACAGGGGGTTGGGAAATCAGCCCCAGCATTTT,CASSFLWDRGLGNQPQHF
TRBV6-1,TRBJ1-6,.,.,TGTGCCAGCAGTGAAGTGGCATCTCCGAATTCACCCCTCCACTTT,CASSEVASPNSPLHF
TRBV6-1,TRBJ2-5,once,.,TGTGCCAGCAGTGAAGTTGCCCAGTACTTC,CASSEVAQYF
TRBV6-1,TRBJ2-2,.,TRBD2,TGTGCCAGCAGTAGTAGCGGGGGGGGTACCGGGGAGCTGTTTTTT,CASSSSGGGTGELFF
TRBV24-1,TRBJ1-6,.,TRBD1,TGTGCCACCAGTCGGCCAGGGGGGGCGACTTCACCCCTCCACTTT,CATSRPGGATSPLHF
TRBV11-3,TRBJ1-4,.,.,TGTGCCAGCAGCGGAGGGTTCACTAATGAAAAACTGTTTTTT,CASSGGFTNEKLFF
TRBV7-2,TRBJ2-4,.,.,TGTGCCAGCAGCCGATCGACGGCAGCTTCCAGTTGGGCCAAAAACATTCAGTACTTC,CASSRSTAASSWAKNIQYF
TRBV20-1,TRBJ2-3,.,.,TGCAGTGCTAGAGTTGGCACAGATACGCAGTATTTT,CSARVGTDTQYF